This T cell receptor beta chain was documented in a study of identical twins (dated by TCRdb to 2016 to 2017). Notes on the research overall: TCR alpha and beta repertoires from monozygotic twins, unrelated adults of various ages and cord blood were deep-sequenced to test whether fetal clonotypes persist. Replicate twin experiments were performed at different times using different library preparation protocols to rule out contamination. The paper's findings and limits, for the study overall: Compared with coincidental sharing between unrelated individuals, out-of-frame TCR alpha sequences shared between twins showed an excess of sequences with low generation probability. In beta out-of-frame sequences, excess twin sharing was weaker, because having fewer shared sequences lowered the signal-to-noise ratio. Invariant T cells such as MAIT and iNKT could partly confound zero-insertion analyses, although diverse VJ usage argued against such confounding for most clonotypes. Out-of-frame TCR alpha sharing in monozygotic twins was systematically underestimated by recombination models, whereas sharing between unrelated individuals was in agreement with the recombination models. Abundant cord blood beta clonotypes carried fewer insertions; young adult naive repertoires showed a weaker similar trend, while memory repertoires showed none. Because the same donors could not be followed over many years, the conclusions depended on cross-sectional statistical analysis.

This clonotype occurred a few times. The antigen it binds to is not known. Nothing much larger sits one base from this clone, and base qualities are not available. Every donor in the study was a healthy Caucasian. The twin cohort comprised three pairs of female monozygotic twins, all aged about 18 to 29 years. Positive isolation kits from Invitrogen were used to isolate CD4+ and CD8+ T cell populations. Relative to germline, V is missing 0 bases and J is missing 8 bases, with 11 bases of the junction outside any gene match. From a lookup of the germline V gene (reference sequence), CDR1 and CDR2 are DFQATT and SNEGSKA. The CDR3 goes from the cysteine to the phenylalanine over 16 residues. CDR3 DNA is the only sequence kept; it has 48 bases, read in frame from the first base. The method behind the library was 5' RACE. The data were produced on an Illumina HiSeq 2000. Template switching introduced a universal primer binding site; the final cDNA contained a unique molecular identifier, enabling accurate counting of TCR cDNA molecules. First-strand cDNA for TCR alpha and beta chains was synthesized from specific primers in the conserved constant-segment region. Each cDNA library was double barcoded, with a SMART-Mk sample barcode plus Illumina barcodes, to control for contamination. TruSeq adapter sequences, together with Illumina sample barcodes, were added in two successive PCR steps. Sequencing of the TCR alpha and beta cDNA libraries was done on the Illumina HiSeq platform using custom primers. In the source study's methods: MiGEC was used to process raw reads and extract unique molecular identifiers, and MiXCR was used to find CDR3 positions. For each individual, recombination models were inferred using an EM algorithm with the repgenHMM and IGoR tools. The analysis of shared clonotypes was done with the tcR package in R, with sharing normalized by the product of cloneset sizes. To study raw recombination free of thymic and clonal selection effects, out-of-frame nonproductive sequences were analyzed. The public reads were reanalyzed by TCRdb: fastp trimming at Q25, MiXCR alignment, in-frame beta chains only. CDR3 protein duplicates are merged, each entry listing the most common genes and DNA. The V and J calls here are based on TCRdb, not the publication. Counted in this sample were about 520,000 distinct CDR3 sequences; roughly a fifth of them appeared once. The ten largest clones add up to 0.91% of the sample.

A further study also used this sample, focusing on T cells expressing NK-cell markers. As that second study puts it: Seven to nine donors provided sorted CD3+CD56+NKG2C+, CD3+CD56+NKG2C- and CD3+CD56-NKG2C+ T-cell subsets, whose TCR beta-chain repertoires were profiled. Seven of the eight sequenced donors were HCMV-seropositive and one was HCMV-seronegative. In several experiments an anti-gammadeltaTCR antibody was added to restrict sorting to alphabetaTCR-expressing T cells. In roughly 6 donors, the dominant CD3+CD56+NKG2C+ clonotypes were found to rank among the top 10 CD8+ clonotypes and to make up roughly 1.0-7.0% of CD8+ T cells. Those dominant clonotypes were again the most abundant among CD3+CD56-NKG2C+ cells in several donors, at about 25-60.1%. Whether the expanded NKG2C-expressing T cell clones were specific for HCMV antigens was left unclear. Randomly selected healthy volunteers, three men and five women, were used as the eight sequenced donors. HCMV-specific IgG was detected in serum with a commercial ELISA kit to determine HCMV serostatus. MIGEC was used to demultiplex reads and group the reads by UMI, and MiTCR was used to assemble and quantify clonotypes. To remove erroneous sequences, TCR cDNA sequences were retained only when supported by two or more reads. The tcR package was used for downstream repertoire analysis, with clonotypes matched between fractions based on CDR3 nucleotide sequence plus V segment. VDJmatch was used to annotate antigen specificity against VDJdb, with one amino acid substitution in CDR3 permitted.

This sequence was found in a woman younger than 35 in good health. This sequence uses TRBV20-1 and TRBJ2-1, with 9 central nucleotides matching TRBD2. Sequencing was carried out using CD4+ T cells sorted from blood. The CDR3 region reads CSARDPLRGGLDEQFF. The base sequence is TGCAGTGCTAGAGATCCTTTGCGGGGGGGCCTGGATGAGCAGTTCTTC.